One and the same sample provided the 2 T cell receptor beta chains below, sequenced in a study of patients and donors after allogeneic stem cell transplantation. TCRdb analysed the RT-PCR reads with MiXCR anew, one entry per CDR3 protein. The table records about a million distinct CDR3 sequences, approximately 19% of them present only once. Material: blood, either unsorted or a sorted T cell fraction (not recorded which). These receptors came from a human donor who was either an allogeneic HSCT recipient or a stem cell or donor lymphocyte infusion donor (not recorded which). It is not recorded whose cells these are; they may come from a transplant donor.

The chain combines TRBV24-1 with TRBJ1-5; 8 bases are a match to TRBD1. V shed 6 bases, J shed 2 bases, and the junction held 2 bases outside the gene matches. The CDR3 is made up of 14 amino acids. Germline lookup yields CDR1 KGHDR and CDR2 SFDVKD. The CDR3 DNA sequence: TGTGCCACCAGTAAGGACAGGGGCAATCAGCCCCAGCATTTT. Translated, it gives CATSKDRGNQPQHF.

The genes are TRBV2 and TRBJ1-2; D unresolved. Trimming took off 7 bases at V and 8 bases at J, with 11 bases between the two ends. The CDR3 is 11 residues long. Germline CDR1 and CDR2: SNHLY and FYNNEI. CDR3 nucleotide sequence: TGTGCCAGCATTTTCTTTTTCGGCTACACCTTC. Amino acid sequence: CASIFFFGYTF.